The 10 T cell receptor beta chains below were found in one sample sequenced in a study of shared clonotypes between healthy human individuals. The assay was immunoSEQ multiplex PCR, and TCRdb's table has in-frame clones only and misses some. This table holds a few million clones, roughly 95% found once. CD45RO-negative, CCR7-selected cells formed the naive CD8 fraction, which excluded terminally differentiated effector memory CD45RA+ cells. Sample: naive CD8+ T cells from PBMCs. All receptors derive from a young man in good health. Some clones in this sample may be carry-over from other donors' samples.

V and J are TRBV5-8 and TRBJ2-7; TRBD2 matches 10 bases. Germline CDR1 SGHTS, CDR2 YDEGEE. J was trimmed by 7 bases and V by 2 bases; bases with no gene match: 6. The CDR3 is 14 residues long. The CDR3 here is CASSFASGRGEQYF. The CDR3 bases are TGTGCCAGCAGCTTTGCTAGCGGGAGAGGTGAGCAGTACTTC.

This chain joins TRBV4-1 and TRBJ1-5, with 7 positions matching TRBD1. The length of the CDR3 is 15 residues. The germline V gene has CDR1 MGHRA and CDR2 YSYEKL. V shed 4 bases, J shed 1 base, and the junction held 4 bases outside the gene matches. CDR3 amino acids: CASSPGTVSNQPQHF. The DNA for the CDR3 is TGCGCCAGCAGCCCTGGGACAGTAAGCAATCAGCCCCAGCATTTT.

The genes are TRBV5-1 and TRBJ2-1; 13 bases are shared with TRBD2. The junction had 8 bases not matched to a gene; V was cut back by 2 bases and J by 0 bases. The CDR3 runs 19 residues. The germline CDR1 and CDR2 sequences are SGHRS and YFSETQ. As DNA, the CDR3 is TGCGCCAGCAGCTTTGGGAGACTAGCGGGAGGAAGCTCCTACAATGAGCAGTTCTTC. This encodes CASSFGRLAGGSSYNEQFF.

This rearrangement joins TRBV7-9 to TRBJ2-1, with D possibly being TRBD2 (5 bases). Germline CDR1 is SEHNR and CDR2 is FQNEAQ (reference sequence). The germline V and J ends were trimmed by 5 bases and 1 base, with 15 bases remaining between them. There are 16 residues in the CDR3. The CDR3 sequence is CASSQPVGESYNEQFF. CDR3 bases: TGTGCCAGCAGCCAACCGGTGGGAGAGTCCTACAATGAGCAGTTCTTC.

This rearrangement joins TRBV29-1 to TRBJ2-7; tentatively, D is TRBD1 (6 bases). In germline, CDR1 is SQVTM, CDR2 ANQGSEA. Trimming took off 5 bases at V and 0 bases at J, with 14 bases between the two ends. This CDR3 region has 14 residues. CDR3 nucleotide sequence: TGCAGCGTTTTTGGGGGCTCCAACTCCTACGAGCAGTACTTC. Protein sequence: CSVFGGSNSYEQYF.

The chain recombines TRBV28 with TRBJ1-2; D not resolved. CDR3 length equals 12 residues. V lost 2 bases, J lost 4 bases, and 5 bases lay in between. The germline CDR1 and CDR2 sequences are MDHEN and SYDVKM. Here the CDR3 DNA reads TGTGCCAGCAGTTTACATACCTATGGCTACACCTTC. Protein sequence: CASSLHTYGYTF.

The chain links TRBV11-3 to TRBJ2-1; TRBD2 is a possible D gene (5 bases). V was shortened by 6 bases and J by 9 bases, with 9 bases between the two germline ends. This CDR3 contains 11 residues. The V gene's germline CDR1 is SGHNT and CDR2 YENEEA. The CDR3 here is CASSSRGEQFF. Written as DNA, the CDR3 is TGTGCCAGCAGTTCTCGGGGTGAGCAGTTCTTC. Full variable domain (missing parts from reference TRBV11-3 and TRBJ2-1): EAGVVQSPRYKIIEKKQPVAFWCNPISGHNTLYWYLQNLGQGPELLIRYENEEAVDDSQLPKDRFSAERLKGVDSTLKIQPAELGDSAVYLCASSSRGEQFFGPGTRLTVL.

The gene calls are TRBV28 and TRBJ2-7, with TRBD1 as a possible D gene (6 bases). The V gene lost 4 bases and the J gene lost 2 bases, with 18 bases spanning the gap. Germline V gene sequence: CDR1 MDHEN, CDR2 SYDVKM. The CDR3 loop spans 16 amino acids. CDR3 in DNA: TGTGCCAGCAGTTCCCGCCCCAGGGGATGGCCCTACGAGCAGTACTTC. Translation gives CASSSRPRGWPYEQYF. Supplemented by reference TRBV28 and TRBJ2-7, the full variable domain reads DVKVTQSSRYLVKRTGEKVFLECVQDMDHENMFWYRQDPGLGLRLIYFSYDVKMKEKGDIPEGYSVSREKKERFSLILESASTNQTSMYLCASSSRPRGWPYEQYFGPGTRLTVT.

This chain joins TRBV7-9 and TRBJ2-1; TRBD2 aligns across 8 bases. Per germline, CDR1 SEHNR and CDR2 FQNEAQ (reference sequence). This CDR3 is 15 amino acids long. With V trimmed by 5 bases and J by 1 base, 4 bases remained unmatched. The CDR3, as DNA: TGTGCCAGCAGCGCGCTAGCGGGTTCCTACAATGAGCAGTTCTTC. This gives the protein CASSALAGSYNEQFF.

The V gene is TRBV9, the J gene TRBJ2-1; D gene unclear. The germline gives CDR1 SGDLS, CDR2 YYNGEE. V was shortened by 3 bases and J by 7 bases, with 8 bases between the two germline ends. CDR3 length: 12 amino acids. The CDR3 reads CASSENTNEQFF. DNA of the CDR3: TGTGCCAGCAGCGAAAATACGAATGAGCAGTTCTTC.